Listed below are T cell receptor beta chains from one sample, sequenced in a study of blood T cell repertoires in COVID-19. Clones were sequenced by immunoSEQ multiplex PCR, and TCRdb holds only the in-frame ones, with some missing. The table records about 86,000 clones, approximately 87% of them present only once. Material for sequencing was peripheral blood. The receptors stem from a human donor in a cohort sampled during active COVID-19. CDR3s include the opening cysteine and the closing phenylalanine or tryptophan. The D gene is left open where the match is weak. Size is omitted from some rows. Given values are once, few, many or a class for expanded clones.

j_call clone_size v_call d_call cdr3_nt cdr3_aa
TRBJ2-1 . TRBV24-1 TRBD1 TGTGCCACCAGTAGTTCCGGGACAGGTAATGAGCAGTTCTTC CATSSSGTGNEQFF
TRBJ1-2 . TRBV7-3 . TGTGCCAGCAGCTGCCCAGAACCTGTGGCGCAGCGAGGCGATAACTATGGCTACACCTTC CASSCPEPVAQRGDNYGYTF
TRBJ2-7 once TRBV21-1 . TGTGCCAGCAGCCCCAGGGGCGGGAGGGACTACGAGCAGTACTTC CASSPRGGRDYEQYF
TRBJ2-1 . TRBV4-1 TRBD2 TGCGCCAGCAGCCTTGCGGGAGGGAACAATGAGCAGTTCTTC CASSLAGGNNEQFF
TRBJ2-7 . TRBV2 TRBD2 TGTGCCAGCAGATCGACTAGCGGGAGGACCTCCTACGAGCAGTACTTC CASRSTSGRTSYEQYF
TRBJ1-4 . TRBV28 . TGTGCCAGCAGCCTGGGAGGAACAACTAATGAAAAACTGTTTTTT CASSLGGTTNEKLFF
TRBJ2-1 . TRBV19 . TGTGCCAGTAGTATAGTCCGCCCTATCTCCTACAATGAGCAGTTCTTC CASSIVRPISYNEQFF
TRBJ2-3 . TRBV5-6 . TGTGCCAGCAGCTTGCGAGTAACTAGCACAGATACGCAGTATTTT CASSLRVTSTDTQYF
TRBJ2-1 . TRBV19 . TGTGCCAGTAGTGTGGAGGCAACCTACAATGAGCAGTTCTTC CASSVEATYNEQFF
TRBJ1-1 . TRBV7-9 . TGTGCCAGCAGCTTAATGTGGCAGGGGAACACTGAAGCTTTCTTT CASSLMWQGNTEAFF
TRBJ1-6 . TRBV6-4 TRBD1 TGTGCCAGCAGGAGGGAGGGCAGGGGGCTAATATCTGACTTT CASRREGRGLISDF
TRBJ1-5 many TRBV2 TRBD1 TGTGCCAGCAGGGACAGGGGGGTGAGCAATCAGCCCCAGCATTTT CASRDRGVSNQPQHF
TRBJ1-5 few TRBV25-1 . TGTGCCAGCAGTCGAGAGGCTAATCAGCCCCAGCATTTT CASSREANQPQHF
TRBJ2-1 . TRBV7-2 . TGTGCCAGCAGCCCGACCCCTAGTAATGAGCAGTTCTTC CASSPTPSNEQFF
TRBJ2-1 . TRBV5-3 TRBD2 TGTGCCAGAAGCTTTCAGGGAGGGCCGAATGAGCAGTTCTTC CARSFQGGPNEQFF
TRBJ2-7 . TRBV4-1 TRBD2 TGCGCCAGCAGCCAAGAGAAAGAGGCTAGCGGGAGGGCCAGGGAGCAGTACTTC CASSQEKEASGRAREQYF